This T cell receptor (beta chain) was documented in a study of shared T cell receptors in the human thymus. Germline values: CDR1 MNHEY, CDR2 SMNVEV (reference sequence). Trimming removed 1 base from V and 6 bases from J, with 13 bases in between. CDR3 length equals 14 residues. Method: immunoSEQ multiplex PCR; TCRdb's copy keeps in-frame clones and lacks some. The table has hundreds of thousands of clones, about 90% seen once. In addition, the sample was reused for a study of human thymus T cells. From that report: It looked as if thymic and blood repertoires used V and J genes in a biased way.

Specimen: thymocytes. This clonotype originated in a boy under two years old with a congenital heart defect. This chain uses TRBV27 with TRBJ2-7; perhaps TRBD1 as D (6 bases). The CDR3 loop reads CASSLYTGSGEQYF. CDR3 bases: TGTGCCAGCAGTTTATACACAGGGTCGGGCGAGCAGTACTTC.